This entry concerns a single T cell receptor (beta chain). Its antigen is unidentified. This entry belongs to a study of shared clonotypes between healthy human individuals. Measured with immunoSEQ multiplex PCR; TCRdb has only the in-frame clones, and not every one. The table shows about a million clones, with more than 65% occurring only once. Study observations and caveats: Sorted-subset sequencing, rarefaction showed, was incomplete despite large depth. A generally larger estimated richness was seen in naive subsets than in memory subsets.

The CDR3 totals 15 residues. V lost 3 bases, J lost 5 bases, and 16 bases lay in between. From germline, CDR1 is MDHEN and CDR2 SYDVKM. Sequenced: memory CD4+ T cells sorted from blood. The subset was: CD45RA-negative fraction. The sequence was obtained from a man between 18 and 29 years old in good health. The chain joins TRBV28 to TRBJ1-1; no clear D gene. The CDR3 DNA follows: TGTGCCAGCAGTTTCAGACAAATAACCAAAACTGAAGCTTTCTTT. Translated, it gives CASSFRQITKTEAFF.